This T cell receptor beta chain was identified during a study of blood T cell repertoires in COVID-19. Study context: Samples representing acute and convalescent COVID-19 were sourced from the United States, Italy and Spain. The analysed material was cDNA or gDNA that came from T cells, B-cell-depleted T cells, or PBMCs.

The CDR3 length is 16 residues. The germline V gene has CDR1 SGHKS and CDR2 YYEKEE (reference sequence). Germline trimming cut 3 bases from V and 3 bases from J; bases unmatched to any gene: 7. Authors' data handling: The authors estimated nucleated cell counts from reference gene primer amplification. Here immunoSEQ multiplex PCR was the method, and the copy in TCRdb shows in-frame clones only, minus some. V, J and clone size are taken as reported in that table, and D and trimming were inferred from the DNA itself. Of about 200,000 clones detected, more than 70% appear once; the ten largest clones hold roughly 6%.

This clonotype originated in a woman in her thirties or forties who had recovered from COVID-19. The chain is built from TRBV5-5 and TRBJ2-7, with TRBD1 matching over 12 bases. Sequencing was performed on peripheral blood. As DNA, the CDR3 is TGTGCCAGCAGCTCGGGACAGGGGGCATACAACTACGAGCAGTACTTC. Amino acids: CASSSGQGAYNYEQYF.